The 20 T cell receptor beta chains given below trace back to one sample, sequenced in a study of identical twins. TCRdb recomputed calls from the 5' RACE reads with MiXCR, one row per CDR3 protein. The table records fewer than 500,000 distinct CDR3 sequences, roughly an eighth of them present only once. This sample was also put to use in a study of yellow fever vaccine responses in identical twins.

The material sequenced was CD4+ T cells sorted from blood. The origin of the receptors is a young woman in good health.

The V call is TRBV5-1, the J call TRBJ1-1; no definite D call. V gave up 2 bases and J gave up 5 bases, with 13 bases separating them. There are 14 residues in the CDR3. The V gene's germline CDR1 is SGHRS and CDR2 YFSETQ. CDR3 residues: CASSLIQRGTEAFF. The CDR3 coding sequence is TGCGCCAGCAGCTTAATACAGAGAGGGACTGAAGCTTTCTTT.

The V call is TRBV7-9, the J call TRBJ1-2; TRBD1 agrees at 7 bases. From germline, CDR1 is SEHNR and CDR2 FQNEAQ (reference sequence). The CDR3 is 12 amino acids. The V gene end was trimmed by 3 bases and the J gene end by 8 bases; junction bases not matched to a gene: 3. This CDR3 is CASSFNRGGYTF. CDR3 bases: TGTGCCAGCAGCTTTAACAGGGGAGGCTACACCTTC.

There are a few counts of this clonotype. The CDR3 coding sequence is TGCGCCAGCAGGCCCACGGGGGGGCATTATACGCAGTATTTT. It encodes CASRPTGGHYTQYF. The chain couples TRBV5-1 to TRBJ2-3, with TRBD2 identical over 8 bases. The germline V gene encodes CDR1 SGHRS and CDR2 YFSETQ. The CDR3 sequence is 14 residues long. V dropped 5 bases and J dropped 7; count of bases not matched to a gene: 9.

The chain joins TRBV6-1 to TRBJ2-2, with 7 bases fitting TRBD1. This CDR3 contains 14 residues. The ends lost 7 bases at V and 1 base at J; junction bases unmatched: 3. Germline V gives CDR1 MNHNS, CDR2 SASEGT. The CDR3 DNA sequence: TGTGCCAGCAAAGGGACAGTGAACACCGGGGAGCTGTTTTTT. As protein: CASKGTVNTGELFF.

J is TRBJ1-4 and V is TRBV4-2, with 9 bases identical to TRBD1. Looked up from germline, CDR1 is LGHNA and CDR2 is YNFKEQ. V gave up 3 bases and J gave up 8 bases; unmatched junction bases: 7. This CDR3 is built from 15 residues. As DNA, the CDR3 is TGTGCCAGCAGCCAGGCTCGGACAGGGGACGAAAAACTGTTTTTT. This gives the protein CASSQARTGDEKLFF.

The CDR3 bases are TGTGCCAGTAGTTTGACGGACAACCTAAGGGAGCAGTACTTC. Protein product: CASSLTDNLREQYF. The chain uses TRBV19 and TRBJ2-7, with D possibly being TRBD1 (5 bases). This CDR3 comprises 14 residues. V lost 5 bases to trimming and J lost 7 bases, with 18 bases between them. Germline V lookup: CDR1 LNHDA, CDR2 SQIVND (reference sequence).

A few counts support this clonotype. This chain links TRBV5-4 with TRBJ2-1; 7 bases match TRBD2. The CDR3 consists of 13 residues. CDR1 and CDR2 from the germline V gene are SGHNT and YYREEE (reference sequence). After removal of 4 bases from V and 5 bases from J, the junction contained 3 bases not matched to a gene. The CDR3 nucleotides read TGTGCCAGCAGCGGGGGGGGAGACAATGAGCAGTTCTTC. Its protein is CASSGGGDNEQFF.

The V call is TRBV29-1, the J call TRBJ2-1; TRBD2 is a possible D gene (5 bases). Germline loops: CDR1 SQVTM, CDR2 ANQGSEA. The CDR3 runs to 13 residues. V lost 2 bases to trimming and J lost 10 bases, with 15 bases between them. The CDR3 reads CSVERDLMGEQFF. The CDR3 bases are TGCAGCGTTGAACGGGATCTAATGGGGGAGCAGTTCTTC.

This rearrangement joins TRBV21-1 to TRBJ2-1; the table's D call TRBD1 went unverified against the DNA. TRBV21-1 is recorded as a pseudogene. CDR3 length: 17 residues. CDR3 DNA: TGTGCCAGCAGCAAAGTAGTGGGACAGGGGGATCCGAATGAGCAGTTCTTC. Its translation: CASSKVVGQGDPNEQFF.

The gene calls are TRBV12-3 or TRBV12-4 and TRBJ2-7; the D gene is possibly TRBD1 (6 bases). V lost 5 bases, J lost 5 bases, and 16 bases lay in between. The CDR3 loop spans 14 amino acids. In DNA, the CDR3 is TGTGCCAGCAGTCGCCGGGGCAGGGGCGACGAGCAGTACTTC. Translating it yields CASSRRGRGDEQYF.

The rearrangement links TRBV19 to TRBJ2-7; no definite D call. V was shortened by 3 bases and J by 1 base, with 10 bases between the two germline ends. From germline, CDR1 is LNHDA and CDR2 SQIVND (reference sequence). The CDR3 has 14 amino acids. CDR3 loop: CASSIKGLSYEQYF. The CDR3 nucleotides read TGTGCCAGTAGTATTAAGGGTTTATCCTACGAGCAGTACTTC.

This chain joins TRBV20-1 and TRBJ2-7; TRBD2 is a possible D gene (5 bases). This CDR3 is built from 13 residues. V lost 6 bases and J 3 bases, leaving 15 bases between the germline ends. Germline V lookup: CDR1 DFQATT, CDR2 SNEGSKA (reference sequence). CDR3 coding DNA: TGCAGTGCAGCCAAGCCCGGGGACTACGAGCAGTACTTC. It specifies CSAAKPGDYEQYF.

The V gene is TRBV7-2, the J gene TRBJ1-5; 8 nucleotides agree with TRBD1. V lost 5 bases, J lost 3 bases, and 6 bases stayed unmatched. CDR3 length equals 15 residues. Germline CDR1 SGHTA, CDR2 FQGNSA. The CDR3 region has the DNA TGTGCCAGCAGCCTGACAGGGGCTATCAATCAGCCCCAGCATTTT. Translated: CASSLTGAINQPQHF.

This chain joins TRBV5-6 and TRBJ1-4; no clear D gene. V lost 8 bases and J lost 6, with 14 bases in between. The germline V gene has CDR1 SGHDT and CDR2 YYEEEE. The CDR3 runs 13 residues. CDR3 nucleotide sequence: TGTGCCAGGAGCCCCGGGCATGATGAAAAACTGTTTTTT. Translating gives CARSPGHDEKLFF.

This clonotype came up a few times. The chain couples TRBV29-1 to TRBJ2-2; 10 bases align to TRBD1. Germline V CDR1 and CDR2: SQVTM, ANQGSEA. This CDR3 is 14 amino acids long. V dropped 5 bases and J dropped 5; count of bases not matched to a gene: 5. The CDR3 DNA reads TGCAGCGTTCGGGCGGGACAGGGGACCGGGGAGCTGTTTTTT. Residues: CSVRAGQGTGELFF.

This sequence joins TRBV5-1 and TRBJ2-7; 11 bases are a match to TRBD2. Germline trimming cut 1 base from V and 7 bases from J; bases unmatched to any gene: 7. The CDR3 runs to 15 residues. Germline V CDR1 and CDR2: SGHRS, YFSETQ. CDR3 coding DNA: TGCGCCAGCAGCTTGACCCTAGCGGGGGGAGGAGAGCAGTACTTC. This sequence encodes CASSLTLAGGGEQYF.

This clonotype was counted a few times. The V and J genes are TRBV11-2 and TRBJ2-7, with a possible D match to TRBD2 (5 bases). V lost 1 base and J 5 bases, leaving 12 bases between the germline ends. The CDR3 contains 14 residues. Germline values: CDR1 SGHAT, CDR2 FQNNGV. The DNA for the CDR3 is TGTGCCAGCAGCTTAGCGGGAACCCTCGACGAGCAGTACTTC. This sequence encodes CASSLAGTLDEQYF.

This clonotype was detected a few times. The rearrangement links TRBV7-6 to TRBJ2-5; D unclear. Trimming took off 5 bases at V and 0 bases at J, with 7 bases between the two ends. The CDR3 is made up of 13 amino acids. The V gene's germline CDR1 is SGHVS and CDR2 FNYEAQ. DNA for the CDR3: TGTGCCAGCAGCCGATGGTACCAAGAGACCCAGTACTTC. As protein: CASSRWYQETQYF.

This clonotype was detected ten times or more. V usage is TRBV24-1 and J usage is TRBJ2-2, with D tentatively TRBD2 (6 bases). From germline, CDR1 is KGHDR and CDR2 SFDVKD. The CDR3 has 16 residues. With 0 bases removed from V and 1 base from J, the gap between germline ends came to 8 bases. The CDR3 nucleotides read TGTGCCACCAGTGATTTGATAGCGGAGAACACCGGGGAGCTGTTTTTT. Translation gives CATSDLIAENTGELFF.

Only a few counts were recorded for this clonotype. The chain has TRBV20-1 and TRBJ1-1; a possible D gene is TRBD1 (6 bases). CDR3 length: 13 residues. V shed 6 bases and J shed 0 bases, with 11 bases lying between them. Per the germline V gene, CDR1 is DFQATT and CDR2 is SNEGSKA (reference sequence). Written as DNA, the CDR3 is TGCAGTGCCACCGACAGGATGAACACTGAAGCTTTCTTT. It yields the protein CSATDRMNTEAFF.